The clone carrying this TCR beta chain turned up a few times. Its antigen remains unknown. Amplification used 60 Vbeta primers and 13 Jbeta primers. The method was immunoSEQ multiplex PCR; TCRdb's version includes in-frame clones alone and lacks a portion of them. The data contain about 170,000 clones, under 85% of them seen just once; the ten biggest clones take up 2% to 3%. The V gene's germline CDR1 is SGDLS and CDR2 YYNGEE. Trimming stripped 0 bases from V and 7 bases from J, with 11 bases between. The CDR3 length is 15 residues. This record belongs to a study of cytomegalovirus exposure and HLA in healthy donors. Findings and limits, study-wide: Exclusion as indistinguishable affected some V segments, including TRBV6-2 and TRBV6-3.

This receptor was obtained from a human donor in good health. Sequencing was carried out using PBMCs. The V and J genes are TRBV9 and TRBJ1-6; D unclear. CDR3 protein: CASSVVTGWNSPLHF. CDR3 in DNA: TGTGCCAGCAGCGTAGTAACGGGATGGAATTCACCCCTCCACTTT. Combining the CDR3 with reference TRBV9 and TRBJ1-6 gives the whole variable domain DSGVTQTPKHLITATGQRVTLRCSPRSGDLSVYWYQQSLDQGLQFLIQYYNGEERAKGNILERFSAQQFPDLHSELNLSSLELGDSALYFCASSVVTGWNSPLHFGNGTRLTVT.